What follows are 9 T cell receptor beta chains derived from one specimen sequenced in a study of CD8+CD57+ T cells in acquired aplastic anemia. Profiling that covered TCR beta VDJ and CDR3 relied on genomic DNA as its template. Each CDR3 protein gets one entry after TCRdb re-called the reads with MiXCR. This sample yields about 150,000 distinct CDR3 sequences, of which around two fifths are seen a single time; 7.5% to 9.5% belongs to the top ten. The sequenced sample consisted of sorted CD4+, CD8+, or CD8+CD57+ T cells (not recorded which) from PBMCs. These receptors were obtained from a human donor in good health, serving as a control.

Note on this clonotype: One end of the junction fails to match germline, which may point to a read error. V usage is TRBV15 and J usage is TRBJ2-3; tentatively, D is TRBD1 (6 bases). Germline V gene lookup returns CDR1 LNHNV and CDR2 YYDKDF (reference sequence). The CDR3 is 16 amino acids. CDR3 protein: CATSREGQGSTDTQYF. Here the CDR3 DNA reads TGTGCCACCAGCCGAGAGGGGCAGGGGAGCACAGATACGCAGTATTTT.

This clonotype has a count of ten or more. The chain uses TRBV19 and TRBJ2-3, with a possible D match to TRBD1 (6 bases). The CDR3 runs to 16 residues. Trimming pared 3 bases from V and 3 bases from J, leaving 16 bases between. From germline, CDR1 is LNHDA and CDR2 SQIVND (reference sequence). The CDR3 loop is CASSIQSRGLTDTQYF. For the CDR3, the DNA is TGTGCCAGTAGTATTCAATCCAGGGGTTTAACAGATACGCAGTATTTT.

This clonotype came up many times. This rearrangement joins TRBV10-3 to TRBJ2-7; D is unclear. The CDR3 sequence is 14 residues long. The V gene lost 8 bases and the J gene lost 7 bases, with 21 bases spanning the gap. CDR1 and CDR2 from the germline V gene are ENHRY and SYGVKD. The CDR3 spells CAIRPWKGSREQYF. CDR3 DNA sequence: TGTGCCATCCGGCCGTGGAAGGGCTCTCGAGAGCAGTACTTC.

The V call is TRBV19, the J call TRBJ1-2; D may be TRBD1 (5 bases). The V end was cut by 7 bases, the J end by 8 bases, with 14 bases between. Per the germline V gene, CDR1 is LNHDA and CDR2 is SQIVND (reference sequence). This CDR3 region has 12 residues. The CDR3 DNA follows: TGTGCCAGTACCAAGAACTGGGACGGCTACACCTTC. Its translation is CASTKNWDGYTF.

This clonotype was seen at least ten times. Here the CDR3 DNA reads TGTGCCAGTAGTATTGCGACAGTGCAAGAGACCCAGTACTTC. Amino acids: CASSIATVQETQYF. This chain uses TRBV19 with TRBJ2-5; a possible D gene is TRBD1 (5 bases). This CDR3 comprises 14 residues. Germline loops: CDR1 LNHDA, CDR2 SQIVND (reference sequence). With 3 bases removed from V and 2 bases from J, the gap between germline ends came to 10 bases.

The chain joins TRBV20-1 to TRBJ2-5; 9 nucleotides match TRBD1. This CDR3 is 13 amino acids long. V shed 4 bases and J 3 bases; nucleotides not matched to a gene: 3. In germline, CDR1 is DFQATT, CDR2 SNEGSKA (reference sequence). The CDR3 sequence is CSATTGGKETQYF. The CDR3 DNA reads as TGCAGTGCTACGACAGGGGGAAAAGAGACCCAGTACTTC.

This clonotype showed up just a few times. The chain is built from TRBV24-1 and TRBJ2-5, with 8 bases lining up with TRBD1. CDR1 is KGHDR, CDR2 SFDVKD, per germline. The CDR3 contains 15 residues. J gave up 1 base and V 3 bases, and 3 bases lay outside the gene matches. In nucleotides, the CDR3 is TGTGCCACCAGTGATCGACAGGGGACCCAAGAGACCCAGTACTTC. It is translated as CATSDRQGTQETQYF.

This clonotype was recorded many times. The rearrangement links TRBV30 to TRBJ1-1, with unresolved D. V lost 1 base and J lost 0, with 9 bases in between. Germline lookup yields CDR1 GTSNPN and CDR2 SVGIG (reference sequence). This CDR3 is built from 14 residues. The CDR3, as DNA: TGTGCCTGGAGTGGGGGAAGACTGAACACTGAAGCTTTCTTT. This translates into CAWSGGRLNTEAFF.

This rearrangement joins TRBV29-1 to TRBJ2-1, with no clear D. The CDR3 loop spans 12 amino acids. The germline CDR1 and CDR2 sequences are SQVTM and ANQGSEA. Between the trimmed V and J ends, which lost 4 bases and 6 bases, there was a span of 10 bases. Here the CDR3 reads CSVVKVRNEQFF. The CDR3 DNA sequence: TGCAGCGTTGTCAAGGTACGCAATGAGCAGTTCTTC.